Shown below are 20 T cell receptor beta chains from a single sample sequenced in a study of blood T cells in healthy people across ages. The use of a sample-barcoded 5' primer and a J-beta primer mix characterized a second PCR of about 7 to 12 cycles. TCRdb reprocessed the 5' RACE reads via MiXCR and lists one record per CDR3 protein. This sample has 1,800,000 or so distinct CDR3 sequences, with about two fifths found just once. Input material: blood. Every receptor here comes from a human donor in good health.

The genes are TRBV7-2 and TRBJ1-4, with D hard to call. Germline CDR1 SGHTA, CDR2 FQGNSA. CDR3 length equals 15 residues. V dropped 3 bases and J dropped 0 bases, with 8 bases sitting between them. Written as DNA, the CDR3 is TGTGCCAGCAGCTTGTGGACGTCAACTAATGAAAAACTGTTTTTT. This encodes CASSLWTSTNEKLFF.

The CDR3: CSAYKDRSYEQYF. In DNA form, the CDR3 reads TGCAGTGCTTATAAGGACAGGTCCTACGAGCAGTACTTC. This chain joins TRBV20-1 and TRBJ2-7; 7 bases fit TRBD1. In germline, CDR1 is DFQATT, CDR2 SNEGSKA (reference sequence). J was trimmed by 1 base and V by 5 bases; bases with no gene match: 5. The CDR3 length is 13 residues.

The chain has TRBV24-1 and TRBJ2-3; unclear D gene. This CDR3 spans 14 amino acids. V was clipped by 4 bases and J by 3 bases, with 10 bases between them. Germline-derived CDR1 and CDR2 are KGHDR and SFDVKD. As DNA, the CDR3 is TGTGCCACCAGTGACAAATACCAAACAGATACGCAGTATTTT. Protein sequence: CATSDKYQTDTQYF.

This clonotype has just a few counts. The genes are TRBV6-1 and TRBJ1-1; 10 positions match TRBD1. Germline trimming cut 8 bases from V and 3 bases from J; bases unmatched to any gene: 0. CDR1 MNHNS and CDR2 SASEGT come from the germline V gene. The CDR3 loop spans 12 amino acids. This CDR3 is CASGTGDTEAFF. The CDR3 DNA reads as TGTGCCAGCGGGACAGGGGACACTGAAGCTTTCTTT.

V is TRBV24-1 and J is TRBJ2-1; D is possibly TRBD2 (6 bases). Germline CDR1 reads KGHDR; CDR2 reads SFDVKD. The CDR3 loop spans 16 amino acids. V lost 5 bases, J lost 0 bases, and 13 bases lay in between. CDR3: CATSGGGGLSYNEQFF. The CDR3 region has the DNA TGTGCCACCAGTGGGGGCGGAGGGCTCTCCTACAATGAGCAGTTCTTC.

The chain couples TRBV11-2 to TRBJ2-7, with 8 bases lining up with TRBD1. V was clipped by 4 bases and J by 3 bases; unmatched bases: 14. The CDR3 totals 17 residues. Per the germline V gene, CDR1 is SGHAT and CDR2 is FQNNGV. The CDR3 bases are TGTGCCAGCAGCTCTTCGGACAGGGTCTCTTCCGTCTACGAGCAGTACTTC. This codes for CASSSSDRVSSVYEQYF. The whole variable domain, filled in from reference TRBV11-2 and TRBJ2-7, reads EAGVAQSPRYKIIEKRQSVAFWCNPISGHATLYWYQQILGQGPKLLIQFQNNGVVDDSQLPKDRFSAERLKGVDSTLKIQPAKLEDSAVYLCASSSSDRVSSVYEQYFGPGTRLTVT.

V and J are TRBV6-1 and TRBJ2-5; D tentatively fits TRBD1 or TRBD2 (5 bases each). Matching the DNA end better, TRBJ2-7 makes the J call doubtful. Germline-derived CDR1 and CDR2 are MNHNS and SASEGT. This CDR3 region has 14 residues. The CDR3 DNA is TGTGCCAGCGGGACGTGGCAGGGCGTTGACGAGCAGTACTTC. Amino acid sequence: CASGTWQGVDEQYF.

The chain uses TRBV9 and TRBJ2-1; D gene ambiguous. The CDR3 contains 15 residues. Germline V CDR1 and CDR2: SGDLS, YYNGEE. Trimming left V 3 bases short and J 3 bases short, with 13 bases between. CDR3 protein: CASSAGRNSYNEQFF. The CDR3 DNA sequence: TGTGCCAGCAGCGCAGGTCGGAACAGCTACAATGAGCAGTTCTTC.

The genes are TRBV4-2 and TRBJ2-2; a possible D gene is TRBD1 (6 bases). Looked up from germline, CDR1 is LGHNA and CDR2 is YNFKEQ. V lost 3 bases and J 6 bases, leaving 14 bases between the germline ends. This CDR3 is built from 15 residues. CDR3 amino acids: CASSQEQGFAGELFF. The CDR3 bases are TGTGCCAGCAGCCAGGAACAGGGATTTGCCGGGGAGCTGTTTTTT.

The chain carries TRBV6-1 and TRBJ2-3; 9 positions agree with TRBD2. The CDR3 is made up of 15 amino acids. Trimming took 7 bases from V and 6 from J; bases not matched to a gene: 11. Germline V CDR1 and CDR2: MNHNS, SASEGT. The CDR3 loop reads CASTGLATTPDTQYF. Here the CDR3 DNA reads TGTGCCAGCACCGGACTAGCGACAACCCCCGATACGCAGTATTTT.

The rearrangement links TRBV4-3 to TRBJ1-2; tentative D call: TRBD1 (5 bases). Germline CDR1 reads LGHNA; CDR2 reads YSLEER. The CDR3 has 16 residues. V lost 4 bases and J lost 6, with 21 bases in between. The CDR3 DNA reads TGCGCCAGCAGCCCCGACAGATTCGGGGATTCTAATGGCTACACCTTC. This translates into CASSPDRFGDSNGYTF.

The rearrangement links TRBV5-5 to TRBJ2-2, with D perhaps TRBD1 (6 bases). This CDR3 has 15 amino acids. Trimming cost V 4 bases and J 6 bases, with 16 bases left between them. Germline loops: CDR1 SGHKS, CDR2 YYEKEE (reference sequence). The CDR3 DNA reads TGTGCCAGCAGCCCGGACAGCGACGGCGCCGGGGAGCTGTTTTTT. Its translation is CASSPDSDGAGELFF. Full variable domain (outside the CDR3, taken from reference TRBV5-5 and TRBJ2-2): DAGVTQSPTHLIKTRGQQVTLRCSPISGHKSVSWYQQVLGQGPQFIFQYYEKEERGRGNFPDRFSARQFPNYSSELNVNALLLGDSALYLCASSPDSDGAGELFFGEGSRLTVL.

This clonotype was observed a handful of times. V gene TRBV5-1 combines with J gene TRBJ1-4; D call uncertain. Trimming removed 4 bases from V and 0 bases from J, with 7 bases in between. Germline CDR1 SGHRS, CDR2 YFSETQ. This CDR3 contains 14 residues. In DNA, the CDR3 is TGCGCCAGCAGCACCAGGACAACTAATGAAAAACTGTTTTTT. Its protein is CASSTRTTNEKLFF.

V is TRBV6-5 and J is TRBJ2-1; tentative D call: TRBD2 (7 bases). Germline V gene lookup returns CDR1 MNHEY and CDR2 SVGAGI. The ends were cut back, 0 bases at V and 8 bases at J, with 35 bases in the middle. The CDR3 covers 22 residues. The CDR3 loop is CASSYSIGGAVIPDGGGHEQFF. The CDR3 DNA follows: TGTGCCAGCAGTTACTCGATTGGGGGGGCTGTAATTCCCGACGGGGGAGGGCATGAGCAGTTCTTC.

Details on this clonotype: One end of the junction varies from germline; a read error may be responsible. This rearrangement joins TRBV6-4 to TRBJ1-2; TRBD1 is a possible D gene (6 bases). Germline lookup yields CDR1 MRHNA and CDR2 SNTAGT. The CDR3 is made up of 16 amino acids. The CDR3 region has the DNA TGTACCAGCAGTGACTCGAAAAGTAACAGGGTCTATGGCTACACCTTC. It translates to CTSSDSKSNRVYGYTF.

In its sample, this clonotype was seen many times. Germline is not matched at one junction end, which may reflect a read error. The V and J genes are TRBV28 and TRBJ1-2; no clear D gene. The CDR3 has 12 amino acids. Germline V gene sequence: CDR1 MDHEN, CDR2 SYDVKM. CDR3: CASSSRGYGYTF. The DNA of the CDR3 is TGCGCCAGCAGCTCGAGAGGCTATGGCTACACCTTC.

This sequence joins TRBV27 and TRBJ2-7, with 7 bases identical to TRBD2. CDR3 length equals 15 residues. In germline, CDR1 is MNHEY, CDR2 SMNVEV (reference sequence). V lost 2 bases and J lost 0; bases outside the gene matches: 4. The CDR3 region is CASSLSGDFSYEQYF. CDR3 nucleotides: TGTGCCAGCAGTTTAAGCGGGGACTTCTCCTACGAGCAGTACTTC.

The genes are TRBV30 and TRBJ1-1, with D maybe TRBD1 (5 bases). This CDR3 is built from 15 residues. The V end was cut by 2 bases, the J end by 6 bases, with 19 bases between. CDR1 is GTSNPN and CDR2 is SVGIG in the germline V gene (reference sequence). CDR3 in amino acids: CAWSPLGLTRAEAFF. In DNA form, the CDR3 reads TGTGCCTGGAGTCCTTTGGGGCTTACGCGGGCTGAAGCTTTCTTT.

The CDR3 spells CASSFYGSHEQYF. The CDR3 nucleotides are TGCGCCAGCAGCTTCTACGGTAGCCACGAGCAGTACTTC. V is TRBV5-1 and J is TRBJ2-7; the D is unclear. The length of the CDR3 is 13 residues. Per germline, CDR1 SGHRS and CDR2 YFSETQ. V shed 2 bases and J shed 5 bases, with 11 bases lying between them.

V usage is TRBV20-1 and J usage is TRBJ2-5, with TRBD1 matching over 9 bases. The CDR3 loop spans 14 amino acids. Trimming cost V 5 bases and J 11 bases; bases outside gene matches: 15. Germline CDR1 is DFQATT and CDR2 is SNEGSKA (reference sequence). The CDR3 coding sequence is TGCAGTGCTGTTCGGGGACAGGGTCACACTGAGCAGTACTTC. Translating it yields CSAVRGQGHTEQYF.